This passage covers 29 T cell receptor beta chains from one sample sequenced in a study of T cell responses to AZD1222 COVID-19 vaccine. Profiled with immunoSEQ multiplex PCR; TCRdb holds only in-frame clones, not every one. This sample has under 130,000 clones, with approximately 90% found just once. The specimen comprised peripheral blood, sampled 28 days after the second AZD1222 dose. These receptors came from an adult who received the AZD1222 COVID-19 vaccine.

The rearrangement uses TRBV7-9 and TRBJ1-2; TRBD1 is a possible D gene (5 bases). The CDR3 is 14 residues long. Germline CDR1 reads SEHNR; CDR2 reads FQNEAQ (reference sequence). V shed 5 bases and J shed 4 bases, with 14 bases lying between them. CDR3: CASSPGRGVYGYTF. In nucleotides, the CDR3 is TGTGCCAGCAGCCCAGGAAGGGGCGTCTATGGCTACACCTTC.

This chain joins TRBV3-1 (or the pseudogene TRBV3-2) and TRBJ2-5; D gene unclear. V was pared by 7 bases and J by 2 bases, with 5 bases between. This CDR3 is 11 amino acids long. Germline-derived CDR1 and CDR2 are LGHDT and YNNKEL (reference sequence). CDR3 in amino acids: CASTTQETQYF. The CDR3 region has the DNA TGTGCCAGCACCACACAAGAGACCCAGTACTTC.

The rearrangement uses TRBV6-1 and TRBJ1-5; D gene uncertain. Per germline, CDR1 MNHNS and CDR2 SASEGT. V was clipped by 2 bases and J by 7 bases, with 15 bases between them. The CDR3 covers 15 residues. CDR3 DNA: TGTGCCAGCAGTGAAAACCGCTTAAGCGGACAGCCCCAGCATTTT. Residues: CASSENRLSGQPQHF.

This clone was counted a single time. This rearrangement joins TRBV7-2 to TRBJ1-1; TRBD1 is a possible D gene (5 bases). CDR1 is SGHTA and CDR2 is FQGNSA in the germline V gene. V gave up 1 base and J gave up 0 bases, with 6 bases separating them. CDR3 length: 14 residues. CDR3: CASSLEGVNTEAFF. The CDR3 DNA reads TGTGCCAGCAGCTTAGAAGGGGTGAACACTGAAGCTTTCTTT.

The chain links TRBV6-2 or TRBV6-3 to TRBJ1-1; no clear D gene. Trimming cost V 8 bases and J 7 bases, with 14 bases left between them. The CDR3 contains 12 residues. The germline V gene encodes CDR1 MNHEY and CDR2 SVGEGT. The CDR3 nucleotides are TGTGCCAGCGGCCTTCGGGATTATGAAGCTTTCTTT. This gives the protein CASGLRDYEAFF.

The gene calls are TRBV7-6 and TRBJ2-7; 9 bases line up with TRBD2. With 5 bases clipped from V and 4 bases from J, the junction kept 18 bases outside the gene matches. Germline loops: CDR1 SGHVS, CDR2 FNYEAQ. The CDR3 has 18 residues. The CDR3: CASSRPYRGGRAEYEQYF. In nucleotides, the CDR3 is TGTGCCAGCAGCCGACCATACAGGGGCGGGAGGGCCGAGTACGAGCAGTACTTC.

The chain uses TRBV12-5 and TRBJ2-4; D unclear. This CDR3 contains 14 residues. CDR1 is LGHNT and CDR2 is FRNRAP in the germline V gene. CDR3 in DNA: TGTTTTTATGTCGGTCAACCACCTAAAAACATTCAGTACTTC. It encodes CFYVGQPPKNIQYF.

Remarks on this clone: The junction departs from germline at one end; a sequencing error may be responsible. The chain uses TRBV5-6 and TRBJ1-2, with 11 bases that match TRBD1. Germline assignment: CDR1 SGHDT and CDR2 YYEEEE. This CDR3 has 17 amino acids. The CDR3, as DNA: TGTGCCAGCAGCTACATCACGGGACAGGGGGGTAACGATGGCTACACCTTC. Amino acids: CASSYITGQGGNDGYTF.

The chain carries TRBV6-6 and TRBJ1-4; 9 nucleotides match TRBD1. Germline V gives CDR1 MNHNY, CDR2 SVGAGI (reference sequence). The J segment lost 3 bases and the V segment lost 4 bases, leaving 3 bases of the junction unmatched. The CDR3 covers 15 residues. The CDR3 loop is CASSWGQGSNEKLFF. CDR3 sequence (DNA): TGTGCCAGCAGTTGGGGACAGGGCTCTAATGAAAAACTGTTTTTT.

DNA for the CDR3: TGTGCCACCAGCAGAGATAAGTTCGCAGGGGGCTATGGCTACACCTTC. As protein: CATSRDKFAGGYGYTF. The genes are TRBV15 and TRBJ1-2, with TRBD1 matching over 7 bases. J was trimmed by 4 bases and V by 0 bases; bases with no gene match: 8. Germline V gives CDR1 LNHNV, CDR2 YYDKDF (reference sequence). This CDR3 comprises 16 residues.

J is TRBJ1-6 and V is TRBV5-1, with TRBD1 matching over 10 bases. With 5 bases clipped from V and 6 bases from J, the junction kept 14 bases outside the gene matches. CDR1 and CDR2 from the germline V gene are SGHRS and YFSETQ. CDR3 length: 18 residues. The CDR3 DNA reads as TGCGCCAGCAGGACCGGGACAGGGGCCTCTAGGGGTAATTCACCCCTCCACTTT. This gives the protein CASRTGTGASRGNSPLHF.

The CDR3 DNA sequence: TGCGCCAGCAGCAAGGGACTAGCGGGGTTAGGACAAGAGACCCAGTACTTC. Translating gives CASSKGLAGLGQETQYF. The rearrangement uses TRBV5-1 and TRBJ2-5, with TRBD2 matching 13 bases. This CDR3 has 17 amino acids. V dropped 4 bases and J dropped 2; count of bases not matched to a gene: 8. Per germline, CDR1 SGHRS and CDR2 YFSETQ.

This chain connects TRBV5-5 to TRBJ2-3; TRBD2 matches 7 bases. Trimming at V came to 0 bases and at J to 2 bases, leaving 6 bases not matched to a gene. Germline lookup yields CDR1 SGHKS and CDR2 YYEKEE (reference sequence). This CDR3 region has 16 residues. CDR3 region: CASSLDVSGLTDTQYF. The CDR3 DNA reads TGTGCCAGCAGCTTGGACGTTAGCGGGCTCACAGATACGCAGTATTTT.

V is TRBV29-1 and J is TRBJ1-1; D uncertain. V was trimmed by 7 bases and J by 5 bases, leaving 8 bases between them. CDR1 and CDR2 from the germline V gene are SQVTM and ANQGSEA. This CDR3 has 10 residues. CDR3 in DNA: TGCAGCGCGGGTGGGACTGAAGCTTTCTTT. This sequence encodes CSAGGTEAFF.

The chain couples TRBV7-9 to TRBJ2-3; D uncertain. Germline-derived CDR1 and CDR2 are SEHNR and FQNEAQ (reference sequence). The CDR3 contains 13 residues. Trimming pared 7 bases from V and 5 bases from J, leaving 13 bases between. CDR3 residues: CASNPSGLDTQYF. CDR3 coding DNA: TGTGCCAGCAACCCCTCGGGTTTAGATACGCAGTATTTT.

The chain is built from TRBV15 and TRBJ2-1; possibly TRBD1 for D (5 bases). Trimming removed 0 bases at V and 1 base at J, with 10 bases between. Germline lookup yields CDR1 LNHNV and CDR2 YYDKDF (reference sequence). The length of the CDR3 is 16 residues. The CDR3 region has the DNA TGTGCCACCAGCAGAGATAAGCAGGGTTCCTACAATGAGCAGTTCTTC. Amino acid sequence: CATSRDKQGSYNEQFF.

The gene calls are TRBV7-9 and TRBJ2-1, with D perhaps given as TRBD1 or TRBD2 (5 bases each). Deletions cut 5 bases from V and 5 bases from J, with 16 bases between. This CDR3 is 15 amino acids long. Germline V CDR1 and CDR2: SEHNR, FQNEAQ (reference sequence). The CDR3 nucleotides read TGTGCCAGCAGCGGGATCGGGGCCGGGGACAATGAGCAGTTCTTC. Protein sequence: CASSGIGAGDNEQFF.

The chain recombines TRBV6-4 with TRBJ2-6, with a weak D call TRBD1 (5 bases). V dropped 1 base and J dropped 1 base, with 8 bases sitting between them. Germline assignment: CDR1 MRHNA and CDR2 SNTAGT. This CDR3 has 16 residues. CDR3 loop: CASSDFQGSGANVLTF. In DNA, the CDR3 is TGTGCCAGCAGTGACTTTCAGGGTTCTGGGGCCAACGTCCTGACTTTC.

The gene calls are TRBV3-1 (or the pseudogene TRBV3-2) and TRBJ1-1; no definite D call. The ends were cut back, 0 bases at V and 5 bases at J, with 10 bases in the middle. Germline V gives CDR1 LGHDT, CDR2 YNNKEL (reference sequence). The length of the CDR3 is 14 residues. The CDR3 coding sequence is TGTGCCAGCAGCCAAGATTATTCGGGTACTGAAGCTTTCTTT. The encoded protein is CASSQDYSGTEAFF.

This clone was picked up a small number of times. The CDR3 DNA reads TGTGCCAGCAGCTTAGGGCGGCCGGGCGGGACCTTCTCCTACGAGCAGTACTTC. Its protein product is CASSLGRPGGTFSYEQYF. The chain carries TRBV7-9 and TRBJ2-7; tentatively, D is TRBD2 (6 bases). Germline loops: CDR1 SEHNR, CDR2 FQNEAQ (reference sequence). The CDR3 is made up of 18 amino acids. V lost 1 base and J lost 0, with 19 bases in between.

V gene TRBV6-1 combines with J gene TRBJ1-5, with D possibly TRBD1 on 6 matching bases. Looked up from germline, CDR1 is MNHNS and CDR2 is SASEGT. This CDR3 region has 14 residues. V was clipped by 3 bases and J by 5 bases, with 11 bases between them. The CDR3: CASSEGGLYQPQHF. The CDR3 nucleotides read TGTGCCAGCAGTGAGGGGGGGCTCTATCAGCCCCAGCATTTT.

The chain uses TRBV13 and TRBJ2-1; 8 bases map to TRBD2. Per germline, CDR1 PRHDT and CDR2 FYEKMQ (reference sequence). The CDR3 extends over 17 amino acids. V was pared by 0 bases and J by 0 bases, with 4 bases of the junction left unmatched. Here the CDR3 DNA reads TGTGCCAGCAGCTTAGGCCCCGGGACTAGCTCCTACAATGAGCAGTTCTTC. As protein: CASSLGPGTSSYNEQFF.

Only one count was recorded for this clone. V and J are TRBV19 and TRBJ2-2; 9 bases are shared with TRBD1. Germline V gene data show CDR1 as LNHDA and CDR2 as SQIVND (reference sequence). Trimming took 8 bases from V and 4 from J; bases not matched to a gene: 2. The CDR3 totals 13 residues. The CDR3 DNA is TGTGCCAGTCACAGGGGGCTCACCGGGGAGCTGTTTTTT. Translated, it gives CASHRGLTGELFF.

This chain uses TRBV25-1 with TRBJ1-2; D unclear. CDR3 length: 17 residues. Trimming removed 2 bases from V and 3 bases from J, with 19 bases in between. The germline V gene encodes CDR1 MGHDK and CDR2 SYGVNS. The CDR3 loop is CASSEHGSSGGDYGYTF. The CDR3 DNA reads TGTGCCAGCAGTGAACACGGCAGCTCTGGCGGGGACTATGGCTACACCTTC.

The chain links TRBV28 to TRBJ2-3; D possibly corresponds to TRBD2 (6 bases). CDR1 is MDHEN, CDR2 SYDVKM, per germline. Trimming cost V 5 bases and J 5 bases, with 8 bases left between them. The CDR3 has 12 residues. The CDR3 loop reads CASSTGVDTQYF. The CDR3 nucleotides read TGTGCCAGCAGTACGGGGGTAGATACGCAGTATTTT.

The rearrangement joins TRBV13 to TRBJ2-7, with TRBD2 matching over 14 bases. The junction had 6 bases not matched to a gene; V was cut back by 5 bases and J by 6 bases. This CDR3 is 15 amino acids long. Germline-derived CDR1 and CDR2 are PRHDT and FYEKMQ (reference sequence). The CDR3 DNA is TGTGCCAGCAGCACGGGACTAGCGGGAGAAAGCGAGCAGTACTTC. Encoded protein: CASSTGLAGESEQYF.

This clone was found once. V usage is TRBV5-4 and J usage is TRBJ2-7; possible D gene TRBD1, 6 bases. The CDR3 covers 16 residues. Germline CDR1 and CDR2: SGHNT and YYREEE (reference sequence). V was shortened by 0 bases and J by 0 bases, with 13 bases between the two germline ends. The CDR3 loop reads CASSLALSGDSYEQYF. The CDR3 coding sequence is TGTGCCAGCAGCTTGGCCTTGTCAGGGGACTCCTACGAGCAGTACTTC.

V usage is TRBV6-6 and J usage is TRBJ2-5, with 13 bases matching TRBD2. The CDR3 is 17 residues long. Germline CDR1 and CDR2: MNHNY and SVGAGI (reference sequence). The V and J ends lost 5 bases and 7 bases, in that order; junction bases with no gene match: 13. This CDR3 reads CASSLQGTSGIERTQYF. The CDR3 region has the DNA TGTGCCAGCAGTCTACAGGGGACTAGCGGGATCGAACGGACCCAGTACTTC.

The V call is TRBV7-9, the J call TRBJ1-1, with TRBD1 matching 10 bases. The CDR3 is made up of 15 amino acids. Germline trimming cut 3 bases from V and 4 bases from J; bases unmatched to any gene: 5. Per germline, CDR1 SEHNR and CDR2 FQNEAQ (reference sequence). The CDR3: CASSFPDRGSTEAFF. CDR3 coding DNA: TGTGCCAGCAGCTTTCCGGACAGGGGGTCCACTGAAGCTTTCTTT.